This TCR beta chain was obtained from a study of shared clonotypes between healthy human individuals. This table comes from immunoSEQ multiplex PCR, and its TCRdb copy is limited to in-frame clones, with some not included. The table includes millions of clones, 85% to 95% detected once. Study observations and caveats: The study generally estimated greater richness for naive than memory subsets.

There are 15 residues in the CDR3. V lost 0 bases and J lost 4, with 13 bases in between. Germline CDR1 GTSNPN, CDR2 SVGIG (reference sequence). Details on this clone: Its specificity is unknown.

This rearrangement joins TRBV30 to TRBJ1-3; D unclear. This sequence originates from a man younger than 35 in good health. The sample consisted of naive CD4+ T cells sorted from blood. Subset meaning: CD45RA+ positively selected. The CDR3 nucleotides are TGTGCCTGGAGTGTACGGGCAGGACGCGGAAACACCATATATTTT. Its translation is CAWSVRAGRGNTIYF.